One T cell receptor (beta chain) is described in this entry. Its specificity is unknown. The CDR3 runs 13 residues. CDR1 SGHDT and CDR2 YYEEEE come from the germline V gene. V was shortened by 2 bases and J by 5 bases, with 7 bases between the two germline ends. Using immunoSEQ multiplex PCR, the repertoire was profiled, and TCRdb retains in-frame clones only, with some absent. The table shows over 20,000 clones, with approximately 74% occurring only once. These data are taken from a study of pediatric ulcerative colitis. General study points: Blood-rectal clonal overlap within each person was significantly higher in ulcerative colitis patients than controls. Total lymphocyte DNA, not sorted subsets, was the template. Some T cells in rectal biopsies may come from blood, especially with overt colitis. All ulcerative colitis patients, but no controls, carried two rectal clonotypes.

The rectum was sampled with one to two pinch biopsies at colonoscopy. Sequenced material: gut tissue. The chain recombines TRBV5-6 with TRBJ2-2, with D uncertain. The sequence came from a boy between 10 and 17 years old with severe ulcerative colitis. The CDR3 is CASSLRQTGELFF. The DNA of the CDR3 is TGTGCCAGCAGCTTAAGGCAGACCGGGGAGCTGTTTTTT.